The sequence of this T cell receptor beta chain was determined in a study of OX40 agonist ivuxolimab in advanced cancers. Background on the study: The patients received agonistic anti-OX40 (CD134) antibody ivuxolimab.

This clone has more than one count but fewer than ten. Its specificity is unknown. General study results and limits: The investigators did not determine what antigen specificity the expanded peripheral T cells had.

From germline, CDR1 is MNHNS and CDR2 SASEGT. Trimming cost V 3 bases and J 8 bases, with 17 bases left between them. This CDR3 comprises 15 residues. Assay used: immunoSEQ multiplex PCR; TCRdb lists only in-frame clones, some missing. This table has roughly 72,000 clones, nearly 90% appearing once. This TCR came from an adult with an advanced solid tumor such as melanoma, head and neck, liver or kidney cancer. The starting material was CD4+ or CD8+ T cells sorted from blood, obtained in a trial of the OX40 agonist ivuxolimab. The chain recombines TRBV6-1 with TRBJ2-1; TRBD1 is a possible D gene (5 bases). The CDR3 bases are TGTGCCAGCAGTGACCCACTGGAAGGGGCGGATGAGCAGTTCTTC. Translation: CASSDPLEGADEQFF.